This T cell receptor (beta chain) was sequenced during a study of cytomegalovirus exposure and HLA in healthy donors. About the study: Unique TCRs from HLA-typed donors, 70 million to 100 million of them, were held in an early data release.

The sample holds one count of this clone. Its antigen is currently unknown. Study observations and caveats: Productive status was seen about 87% or about 30% of the time for most TCR beta V segments in an earlier analysis. Some segments of the V type, notably TRBV6-2 and TRBV6-3, were excluded as indistinguishable.

With 3 bases clipped from V and 6 bases from J, the junction kept 4 bases outside the gene matches. Per germline, CDR1 SGDLS and CDR2 YYNGEE. The CDR3 contains 15 residues. The primer mix had 60 Vbeta and 13 Jbeta primers. In the original analysis: An analysis performed later counted 75 million to 80 million unique TCR beta chains (roughly 11 million of them shared). Profiled with immunoSEQ multiplex PCR; TCRdb holds only in-frame clones, not every one. D and trimming were read from the DNA, whereas the V and J calls and clone size are those reported in that table. The repertoire holds about 190,000 clones, with roughly 80% as singletons.

J is TRBJ2-1 and V is TRBV9; 12 bases fit TRBD1. Sequencing was performed on PBMCs. The sequence derives from a boy aged 5-17 years in good health and CMV-seronegative. The CDR3 protein is CASSGGQGAANEQFF. In DNA form, the CDR3 reads TGTGCCAGCAGCGGGGGACAGGGGGCTGCCAATGAGCAGTTCTTC.